These T cell receptor beta chains were read from a single sample in a study of blood T cell repertoires in COVID-19. The table came from immunoSEQ multiplex PCR; TCRdb's copy has only in-frame clones and leaves some out. The sample contains 200,000 to 250,000 clones, around 86% of which appear only once. Sequencing input: peripheral blood. The receptors come from a man aged 60-69 years who had recovered from COVID-19. CDR3s include the opening cysteine and the closing phenylalanine or tryptophan. A D gene is named only where the DNA matches it firmly. The size field is filled for only some rows; it gives once, few, many or a size class.

d_call	j_call	clone_size	v_call	cdr3_aa	cdr3_nt
NA	TRBJ2-7	NA	TRBV9	CASSVERWTVLLGEQYF	TGTGCCAGCAGCGTTGAAAGGTGGACAGTCCTACTCGGCGAGCAGTACTTC
NA	TRBJ2-7	NA	TRBV20-1	CSASLSGRLDEQYF	TGCAGTGCTAGTCTGTCAGGGAGGTTGGACGAGCAGTACTTC
NA	TRBJ2-7	NA	TRBV6-4	CASRHPVGQDFLTSYYEQYF	TGTGCCAGCCGTCACCCGGTTGGGCAGGACTTCCTCACCTCTTACTACGAGCAGTACTTC
NA	TRBJ2-1	NA	TRBV4-1	CASSRPGTGEDEQFF	TGCGCCAGCAGCCGCCCCGGGACTGGAGAGGATGAGCAGTTCTTC
NA	TRBJ2-7	once	TRBV7-2	CASSLMVSSYEQYF	TGTGCCAGCAGCTTAATGGTGAGCTCCTACGAGCAGTACTTC
TRBD1	TRBJ2-7	once	TRBV28	CASSFARTGGNEQYF	TGTGCCAGCAGTTTCGCCCGGACAGGGGGCAACGAGCAGTACTTC
TRBD2	TRBJ2-3	NA	TRBV28	CASSSPGLAGVLYGTDTQYF	TGTGCCAGCAGTTCACCGGGACTAGCGGGAGTATTATATGGCACAGATACGCAGTATTTT
NA	TRBJ1-5	NA	TRBV3-1/TRBV3-2	CASSQQGDQPQHF	TGTGCCAGCAGCCAGCAGGGCGACCAGCCCCAGCATTTT
NA	TRBJ2-1	NA	TRBV18	CASSPLYASSYNEQFF	TGTGCCAGCTCACCTCTTTATGCTAGCTCCTACAATGAGCAGTTCTTC
NA	TRBJ2-5	medium-sized	TRBV7-2	CASSLNGGQGAETQYF	TGTGCCAGCAGCTTAAACGGGGGGCAGGGGGCTGAGACCCAGTACTTC
NA	TRBJ1-2	NA	TRBV2	CASRAQGYYGYTF	TGTGCCAGCAGGGCACAGGGTTACTATGGCTACACCTTC
NA	TRBJ2-7	NA	TRBV30	CALGLESSYEQYF	TGTGCCTTGGGACTCGAGAGCTCCTACGAGCAGTACTTC
TRBD2	TRBJ2-3	NA	TRBV5-1	CASSTGLAGSTDTQYF	TGCGCCAGCAGCACTGGACTAGCGGGTAGCACAGATACGCAGTATTTT
TRBD2	TRBJ2-7	NA	TRBV7-9	CASSTSGEEQYF	TGTGCCAGCAGCACTAGCGGAGAAGAGCAGTACTTC
NA	TRBJ2-3	NA	TRBV5-1	CASSRGGGADTQYF	TGCGCCAGCAGCCGCGGGGGCGGGGCAGATACGCAGTATTTT
NA	TRBJ1-5	NA	TRBV6-1	CASSEQFNQPQHF	TGTGCCAGCAGTGAACAATTCAATCAGCCCCAGCATTTT
NA	TRBJ1-6	NA	TRBV19	CASTPRGDSPLHF	TGTGCCAGTACCCCCCGGGGGGACTCACCCCTCCACTTT
TRBD1	TRBJ1-1	NA	TRBV7-8	CASSIRQGGGTEAFF	TGTGCCAGCAGCATCAGACAGGGGGGAGGTACTGAAGCTTTCTTT
NA	TRBJ2-5	once	TRBV18	CASSPRGPQETQYF	TGTGCCAGCTCACCACGAGGGCCCCAAGAGACCCAGTACTTC
TRBD1	TRBJ2-2	NA	TRBV14	CASSRQGATGELFF	TGTGCCAGCAGCCGACAGGGGGCCACCGGGGAGCTGTTTTTT
TRBD2	TRBJ2-7	NA	TRBV30	CAWSLEGTSGRRRRQYF	TGTGCCTGGAGTCTAGAGGGGACTAGCGGGAGGCGGAGAAGGCAGTACTTC
TRBD1	TRBJ1-3	NA	TRBV9	CASSPTGGFSGNTIYF	TGTGCCAGCAGCCCTACAGGGGGCTTTTCTGGAAACACCATATATTTT
NA	TRBJ1-1	NA	TRBV2	CASGIGGLTEAFF	TGTGCCAGCGGAATTGGGGGGTTGACTGAAGCTTTCTTT
NA	TRBJ1-5	NA	TRBV27	CASTQGIRQPYQPQHF	TGTGCCAGCACTCAGGGCATACGCCAGCCTTATCAGCCCCAGCATTTT
TRBD1	TRBJ1-1	NA	TRBV9	CASSVVTGAGTEAFF	TGTGCCAGCAGCGTAGTTACAGGGGCAGGGACTGAAGCTTTCTTT
TRBD1	TRBJ1-4	NA	TRBV30	CAWSAATGATNEKLFF	TGTGCCTGGAGCGCCGCCACAGGGGCAACTAATGAAAAACTGTTTTTT
NA	TRBJ1-5	NA	TRBV3-1/TRBV3-2	CASSHAAWKGEPQHF	TGTGCCAGCAGCCACGCAGCATGGAAGGGGGAACCCCAGCATTTT
TRBD1	TRBJ2-7	NA	TRBV2	CASRPTDRGRSYEQYF	TGTGCCAGCAGACCTACCGACAGGGGCAGATCCTACGAGCAGTACTTC
NA	TRBJ2-7	NA	TRBV28	CASVSSYEQYF	TGTGCCAGCGTCAGCTCCTACGAGCAGTACTTC
NA	TRBJ1-5	NA	TRBV11-2	CASSLDRVRQPQHF	TGTGCCAGCAGCTTAGACAGGGTGCGTCAGCCCCAGCATTTT
NA	TRBJ1-5	NA	TRBV6-5	CASSPTTGSNQPQHF	TGTGCCAGCAGTCCTACTACAGGGAGCAATCAGCCCCAGCATTTT
NA	TRBJ2-2	NA	TRBV2	CASSGQGTSGELFF	TGTGCCAGCAGTGGCCAGGGGACCTCCGGGGAGCTGTTTTTT
NA	TRBJ1-5	NA	TRBV7-8	CASSFAGINQPQHF	TGTGCCAGCAGCTTTGCAGGGATCAATCAGCCCCAGCATTTT
TRBD1	TRBJ2-3	NA	TRBV14	CASTRSRGFADTQYF	TGTGCCAGCACTCGTTCCAGGGGGTTTGCAGATACGCAGTATTTT
TRBD1	TRBJ1-2	NA	TRBV15	CATSRGDRANYGYTF	TGTGCCACCAGCAGAGGGGACAGGGCCAACTATGGCTACACCTTC
NA	TRBJ1-1	NA	TRBV5-1	CASSLEPAGMNTEAFF	TGCGCCAGCAGCTTGGAGCCCGCCGGTATGAACACTGAAGCTTTCTTT
TRBD1	TRBJ1-6	NA	TRBV5-1	CASSAGTVNSPLHF	TGCGCCAGCAGCGCGGGGACAGTTAATTCACCCCTCCACTTT
NA	TRBJ1-1	NA	TRBV28	CASSSSTGITEAFF	TGTGCCAGCAGTTCTTCAACAGGAATCACTGAAGCTTTCTTT